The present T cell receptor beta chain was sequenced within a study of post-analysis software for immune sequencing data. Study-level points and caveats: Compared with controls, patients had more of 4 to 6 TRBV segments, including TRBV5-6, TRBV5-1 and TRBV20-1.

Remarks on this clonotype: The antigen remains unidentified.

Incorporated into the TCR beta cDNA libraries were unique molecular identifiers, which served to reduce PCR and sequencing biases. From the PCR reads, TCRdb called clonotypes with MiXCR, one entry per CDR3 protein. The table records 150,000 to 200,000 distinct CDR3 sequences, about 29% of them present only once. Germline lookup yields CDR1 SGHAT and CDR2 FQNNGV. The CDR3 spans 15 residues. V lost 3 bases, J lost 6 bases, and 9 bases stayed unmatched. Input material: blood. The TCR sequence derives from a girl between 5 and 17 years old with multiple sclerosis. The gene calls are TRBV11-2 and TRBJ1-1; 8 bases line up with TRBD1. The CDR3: CASSLRDRIGAEAFF. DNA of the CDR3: TGTGCCAGCAGCTTGAGGGACAGGATTGGGGCTGAAGCTTTCTTT.